A selection of T cell receptor beta chains follows, all from one sample in a study of T cell responses to AZD1222 COVID-19 vaccine. Repertoires were generated with immunoSEQ multiplex PCR, while TCRdb's copy carries only in-frame clones and drops some. The sample yields about 120,000 clones, 85% to 95% seen once. The sequenced sample was peripheral blood, obtained on day 0 of AZD1222 vaccination. These receptors all come from an adult in good health. Both conserved end residues are part of each CDR3. A D gene is named only where the DNA matches it firmly. Only some rows state a clone size, as once, few, many or a class for expanded clones.

cdr3_nt	cdr3_aa	d_call	cdr3_length	clone_size	v_call	j_call
TGTGCCAATTATCGCGGGGACACTGAAGCTTTCTTT	CANYRGDTEAFF	.	12	.	TRBV5-8	TRBJ1-1
TGTGCCAGCAGCTTATCCGACAGTCCCACTGAAGCTTTCTTT	CASSLSDSPTEAFF	.	14	.	TRBV5-4	TRBJ1-1
TGTGCCAGTAGTATTGGGACAGGGGTACCCTCTGGAAACACCATATATTTT	CASSIGTGVPSGNTIYF	TRBD1	17	.	TRBV19	TRBJ1-3
TGTGCCAGCAGCGCCCAGGGGGCAACTAATGAAAAACTGTTTTTT	CASSAQGATNEKLFF	TRBD1	15	.	TRBV7-6	TRBJ1-4
TGTGCCAGCAGCTTTAGGGACAGGGGTGAAGCTTTCTTT	CASSFRDRGEAFF	TRBD1	13	.	TRBV7-2	TRBJ1-1
TGTGCCAGCAGCGGGACAGGGGGCGCGAACACCGGGGAGCTGTTTTTT	CASSGTGGANTGELFF	TRBD1	16	.	TRBV5-6	TRBJ2-2
TGTGCCAGCACTCCATGGGGGATGGGTGGCTACACCTTC	CASTPWGMGGYTF	.	13	.	TRBV7-9	TRBJ1-2
TGTGCCTGGGGGAGGGGGTCCTCAAATCAGCCCCAGCATTTT	CAWGRGSSNQPQHF	.	14	.	TRBV30	TRBJ1-5
TGTGCCAGCAGCATACTAGCGGGAGGGCCGGTAAGCACAGATACGCAGTATTTT	CASSILAGGPVSTDTQYF	TRBD2	18	.	TRBV9	TRBJ2-3
TGTGCCAGCACCCCCCTCTGGAAGGACGCTAACTATGGCTACACCTTC	CASTPLWKDANYGYTF	.	16	.	TRBV27	TRBJ1-2
TGCGCCAGCAGTGATGACGGACTCACTGAAGCTTTCTTT	CASSDDGLTEAFF	.	13	.	TRBV10-1	TRBJ1-1
TGCGCCAGCAGCTTTGGGGGAAGCTCCTACAATGAGCAGTTCTTC	CASSFGGSSYNEQFF	.	15	.	TRBV5-1	TRBJ2-1
TGTGCCAGCAGCCCTACAGTCTCTGGAAACACCATATATTTT	CASSPTVSGNTIYF	.	14	.	TRBV9	TRBJ1-3
TGTGCCAGCAGCGTAGGGTCAGGGCCCTCTGGAAACACCATATATTTT	CASSVGSGPSGNTIYF	.	16	once	TRBV9	TRBJ1-3
TGTGCCATCAGAGGGTTGAACACTGAAGCTTTCTTT	CAIRGLNTEAFF	.	12	.	TRBV10-3	TRBJ1-1
TGTGCCAGCAGTGATTACGGACAGGGCAATTCACCCCTCCACTTT	CASSDYGQGNSPLHF	TRBD1	15	.	TRBV6-4	TRBJ1-6
TGTGCCAGCATCCTCGGGGGACAGGAGAACTATGGCTACACCTTC	CASILGGQENYGYTF	TRBD1	15	.	TRBV6-5	TRBJ1-2
TGTGCCAGCAGCTTAGTCAAGCGGGAGGGGGATGAGCAGTTCTTC	CASSLVKREGDEQFF	TRBD2	15	.	TRBV7-8	TRBJ2-1
TGTGCCAGCAGCTTAAACCGGGACAGTGAGGACACCTTC	CASSLNRDSEDTF	TRBD1	13	.	TRBV7-9	TRBJ1-2
TGTGCCAGCAGTAACCGGGACAGGGGTTTCTATGGCTACACCTTC	CASSNRDRGFYGYTF	TRBD1	15	.	TRBV6-2/TRBV6-3	TRBJ1-2
TGTGCCAGCAGCCGGGACGGGGTGAACACTGAAGCTTTCTTT	CASSRDGVNTEAFF	.	14	.	TRBV5-6	TRBJ1-1